This T cell receptor beta chain comes out of a study of blood T cells in healthy people across ages. Study-level findings and limits: More naive CD4+ cells and higher diversity marked long-lived donors relative to aged donors.

Per-sample PBMC isolation yielded at least 6.5 million cells. Germline V gives CDR1 DFQATT, CDR2 SNEGSKA (reference sequence). The V segment lost 0 bases and the J segment 5 bases; nucleotides outside the gene matches: 9. This CDR3 comprises 16 residues. With respect to this clonotype: Its antigen remains unidentified.

Using a J-beta primer mix together with a sample-barcoded 5' primer, a second PCR was run for roughly 6 to 11 cycles. In TCRdb, the 5' RACE reads were re-called with MiXCR into one record per CDR3 protein. The repertoire includes over 600,000 distinct CDR3 sequences, roughly two fifths of them detected once, and around 30% sits in the top ten. This chain links TRBV20-1 with TRBJ2-1; 8 bases align to TRBD2. Sequencing input: blood. This TCR derives from a man older than 75 in good health. In nucleotides, the CDR3 is TGCAGTGCTAGAGATCCCCCCGGGACTAGAGACAATGAGCAGTTCTTC. It codes for CSARDPPGTRDNEQFF.